These T cell receptor beta chains were read from a single sample in a study of technical replicates of blood from a few donors. Clones were read by immunoSEQ multiplex PCR, and TCRdb kept only the in-frame ones, dropping some. The top ten hold about 0.23% of the sample, which has about 90,000 clones, just under 95% seen once. What was sequenced was T cells isolated from PBMCs. The receptor set was obtained from a human donor in good health. Each CDR3 is given with its conserved first and last residue.

TRBJ2-1 | TRBV7-9 | CASSFGTPNSGEQFF
TRBJ1-1 | TRBV7-8 | CASSKGQSNTEAFF
TRBJ2-3 | TRBV29-1 | CSVAQDTQYF
TRBJ1-6 | TRBV18 | CASSPTAGYPTLHF
TRBJ1-3 | TRBV5-4 | CASRPDRGVGGNTIYF
TRBJ1-3 | TRBV25-1 | CASRPGSSPISGNTIYF
TRBJ1-6 | TRBV6-5 | CASRTGQLNSPLHF
TRBJ2-3 | TRBV14 | CASGQIGLAASTQYF
TRBJ2-1 | TRBV4-1 | CASSPVGGGTVNEQFF
TRBJ2-7 | TRBV28 | CASSSGVVYEQYF
TRBJ2-3 | TRBV9 | CASSVGGVSTDTQYF
TRBJ1-2 | TRBV5-1 | CASSRLDSSVNGYTF
TRBJ1-1 | TRBV7-9 | CASSDRTGTTFF
TRBJ2-7 | TRBV6-1 | CASSESALSYEQYF
TRBJ2-2 | TRBV10-1 | CASSAGGLTGELFF
TRBJ2-7 | TRBV6-5 | CASSSIGQGASEQYF
TRBJ1-4 | TRBV12-5 | CASGLGGEDEKLFF
TRBJ2-3 | TRBV7-8 | CASSLATLGQGADTQYF
TRBJ1-1 | TRBV6-1 | CASSEPGEGNNRGAFF
TRBJ1-1 | TRBV5-6 | CASSLVAGGLTEAFF
TRBJ1-4 | TRBV25-1 | CASSRTGTVEKLFF
TRBJ2-1 | TRBV29-1 | CSVDRVQRNGQINEQFF
TRBJ2-1 | TRBV10-1 | CASSDRDSYNEQFF
TRBJ2-1 | TRBV19 | CASSSGQDNEQFF
TRBJ2-5 | TRBV2 | CASNQDSPEGTQYF
TRBJ2-1 | TRBV28 | CASRLTSGGEQFF